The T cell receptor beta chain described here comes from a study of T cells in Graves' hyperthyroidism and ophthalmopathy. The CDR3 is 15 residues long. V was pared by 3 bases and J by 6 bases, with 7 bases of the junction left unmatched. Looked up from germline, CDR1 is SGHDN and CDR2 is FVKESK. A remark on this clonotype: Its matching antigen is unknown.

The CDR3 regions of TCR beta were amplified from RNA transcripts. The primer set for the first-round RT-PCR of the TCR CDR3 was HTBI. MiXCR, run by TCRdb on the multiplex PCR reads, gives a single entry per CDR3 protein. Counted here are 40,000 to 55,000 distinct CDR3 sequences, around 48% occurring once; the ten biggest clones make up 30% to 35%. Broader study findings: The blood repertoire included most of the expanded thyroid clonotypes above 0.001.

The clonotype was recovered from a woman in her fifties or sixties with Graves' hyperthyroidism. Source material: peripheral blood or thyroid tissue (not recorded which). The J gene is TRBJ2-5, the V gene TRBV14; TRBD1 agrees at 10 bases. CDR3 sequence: CASSQGTGDRKTQYF. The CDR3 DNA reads TGTGCCAGCAGCCAGGGGACAGGGGATCGGAAGACCCAGTACTTC.